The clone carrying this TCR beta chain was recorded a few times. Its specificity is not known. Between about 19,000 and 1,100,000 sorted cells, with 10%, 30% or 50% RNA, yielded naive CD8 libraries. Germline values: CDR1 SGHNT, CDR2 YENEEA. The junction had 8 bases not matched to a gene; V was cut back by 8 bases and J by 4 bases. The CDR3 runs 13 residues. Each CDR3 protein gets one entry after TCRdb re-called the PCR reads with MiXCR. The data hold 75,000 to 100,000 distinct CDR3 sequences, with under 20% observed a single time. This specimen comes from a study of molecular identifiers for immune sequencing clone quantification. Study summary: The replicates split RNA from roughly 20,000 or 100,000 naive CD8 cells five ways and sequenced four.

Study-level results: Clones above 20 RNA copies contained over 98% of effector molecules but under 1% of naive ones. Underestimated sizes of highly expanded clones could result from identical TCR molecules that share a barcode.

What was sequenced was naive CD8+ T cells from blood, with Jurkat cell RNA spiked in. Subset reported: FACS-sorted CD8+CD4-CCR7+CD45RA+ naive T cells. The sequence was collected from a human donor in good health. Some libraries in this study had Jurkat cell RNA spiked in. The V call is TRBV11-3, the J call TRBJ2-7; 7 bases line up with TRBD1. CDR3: CASGSGTAYEQYF. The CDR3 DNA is TGTGCCAGCGGCTCTGGGACAGCGTACGAGCAGTACTTC.